A selection of T cell receptor beta chains follows, all from one sample in a study of T cell repertoires in cytomegalovirus infection. TCRdb re-analysed the reads in MiXCR, keeping a single row per CDR3 protein. In the table there are 150,000 to 200,000 distinct CDR3 sequences, around 14% of which are singletons. The specimen sequenced was PBMCs. The source of these receptors is a human donor in good health (CMV status not recorded). Some clones in this sample may be carry-over from other donors' samples. Both conserved end residues are trimmed from each CDR3. A D gene is named only where the DNA matches it firmly.

TRBJ1-2	TRBV29-1	TRBD1	SVDLRDRSDYGYT
TRBJ1-5	TRBV4-1	-	ASSHLRGQPQH
TRBJ2-5	TRBV6-4	-	ASRPTGRYQETQY
TRBJ1-5	TRBV28	-	ASLGVGQGGQPQH
TRBJ1-4	TRBV18	-	ASSLQPGKTNEKLF
TRBJ2-1	TRBV12-3/TRBV12-4	-	ASSLARTRGEQF
TRBJ1-6	TRBV7-2	TRBD1	ASSQYLGRGHSPLH
TRBJ1-5	TRBV6-4	TRBD1	ARRTGGNQPQH
TRBJ2-3	TRBV7-2	TRBD2	ASSHRGLAGQGGDTQY
TRBJ2-2	TRBV5-4	TRBD1	ASSKRQGGDTGELF
TRBJ1-5	TRBV7-9	TRBD1	ASSLGQGKGSNQPQH
TRBJ2-2	TRBV7-8	TRBD1	ASSMDRVAGELF
TRBJ2-6	TRBV7-2	-	ASSSERDKSFSGANVLT
TRBJ2-3	TRBV11-1	-	ASSFRASTDTQY
TRBJ1-2	TRBV27	-	ASGLRGYGYT
TRBJ1-5	TRBV28	-	ASSLSGRVFTQH
TRBJ2-1	TRBV12-3/TRBV12-4	TRBD1	ASSPPDRGQGNEQF
TRBJ2-7	TRBV29-1	-	SVQLRKQGQY
TRBJ2-1	TRBV11-2	-	ASSFSPPGDEQF
TRBJ2-7	TRBV7-2	-	ASSRPGYEQY
TRBJ2-7	TRBV7-2	-	ASSLEVQGRPKTEQY
TRBJ2-1	TRBV7-2	TRBD2	ASTRRRLAESIYNEQF
TRBJ2-1	TRBV12-3/TRBV12-4	-	ASSKGFTYNEQF
TRBJ1-4	TRBV29-1	-	SGSALGEKLF
TRBJ1-2	TRBV7-2	-	ASSPTVIGPWDGYT
TRBJ1-5	TRBV12-3/TRBV12-4	TRBD1	ASTPGTGQNQPQH
TRBJ2-7	TRBV20-1	TRBD2	SASPLTSVSYEQY
TRBJ2-4	TRBV12-3/TRBV12-4	-	ASSLGGAGNIQY
TRBJ2-2	TRBV10-3	-	AISAGTFGNTGELF
TRBJ1-2	TRBV2	-	ASSEVLYRDGGYT
TRBJ1-1	TRBV7-9	-	ASSSPLEAS
TRBJ2-2	TRBV7-2	TRBD2	ASSVVLLAGLDTGELF
TRBJ1-2	TRBV29-1	-	SVSGGVADGYT
TRBJ2-2	TRBV28	TRBD2	ASSPAGLANTGELF
TRBJ1-5	TRBV7-8	TRBD1	ASSLTGQGFQPQH
TRBJ1-3	TRBV28	TRBD1	ASSLRDRGRLGTIY
TRBJ1-5	TRBV7-6	-	ASSLISQPQH
TRBJ2-1	TRBV4-3	-	ASSQTYSGVDEQF
TRBJ2-2	TRBV19	TRBD1	ASSREQGAGTGELF
TRBJ2-1	TRBV6-2/TRBV6-3	-	ASSYAGAERYEQF
TRBJ2-5	TRBV25-1	TRBD2	ASSEYKSGGPLRSQY
TRBJ2-1	TRBV29-1	TRBD2	SVEGLAGVSYNEQF
TRBJ2-1	TRBV7-9	-	ASSMGDTYYNEQF
TRBJ1-1	TRBV7-6	TRBD1	ASSPSGTGNTEAF
TRBJ1-2	TRBV7-9	-	ASSRGDRSYGYT
TRBJ2-1	TRBV6-2/TRBV6-3	-	ASSYPSEQF
TRBJ1-1	TRBV5-1	-	ASSLNSANTEAF
TRBJ2-7	TRBV4-3	TRBD1	ASSQAGGVTYEQY